This T cell receptor (beta chain) was recovered during a study of cytomegalovirus exposure and HLA in healthy donors. Amplification used 60 Vbeta primers and 13 Jbeta primers. Only in-frame clones appear in the TCRdb table, and some are missing; sequencing was by immunoSEQ multiplex PCR. This sample has 120,000 to 150,000 clones; around 79% occur once, and the top ten carry around 6.7%. This CDR3 region has 13 residues. Germline V gene data show CDR1 as SEHNR and CDR2 as FQNEAQ (reference sequence). V lost 1 base to trimming and J lost 7 bases, with 7 bases between them. With regard to this clone: Its antigen is as yet unknown.

General study findings and limits: Per a later analysis, HLA-associated TCR beta chains showed more clonal expansion than other, equally common TCR beta chains. Roughly even sequencing depth across donors was the assumption behind the presence/absence analyses.

The donors gave bone marrow, and they were healthy. V is TRBV7-9 and J is TRBJ1-4; no clear D. The clonotype was recovered from a woman between 40 and 55 years old in good health and CMV-seropositive. Sequences were obtained from PBMCs. CDR3 coding DNA: TGTGCCAGCAGCTTAGGTTCCCTTGAAAAACTGTTTTTT. It yields the protein CASSLGSLEKLFF.